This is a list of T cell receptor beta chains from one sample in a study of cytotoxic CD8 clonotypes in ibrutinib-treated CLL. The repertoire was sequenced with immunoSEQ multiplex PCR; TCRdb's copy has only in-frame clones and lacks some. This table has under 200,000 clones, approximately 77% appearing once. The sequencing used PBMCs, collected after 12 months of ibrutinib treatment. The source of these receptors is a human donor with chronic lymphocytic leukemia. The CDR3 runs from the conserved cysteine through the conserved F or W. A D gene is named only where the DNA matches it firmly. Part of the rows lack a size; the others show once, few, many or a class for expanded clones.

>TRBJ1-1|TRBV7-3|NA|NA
TGTGCCAGCAGCTTAAAGGGGGGTGAGTTCGCCGGGAACACTGAAGCTTTCTTT
CASSLKGGEFAGNTEAFF
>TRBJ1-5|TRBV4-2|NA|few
TGTGCCAGCAGCCAGGCGGAAAATCAGCCCCAGCATTTT
CASSQAENQPQHF
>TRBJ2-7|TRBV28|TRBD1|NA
TGTGCCAGCAGAAGACAGGGGGACACCGAGCAGTACTTC
CASRRQGDTEQYF
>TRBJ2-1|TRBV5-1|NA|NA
TGCGCCAGCAGCTCGTCAATCGGGACACACTACAATGAGCAGTTCTTC
CASSSSIGTHYNEQFF
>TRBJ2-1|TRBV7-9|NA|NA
TGTGCCAGCAGCTTACCGACAGCCTCCTACAATGAGCAGTTCTTC
CASSLPTASYNEQFF
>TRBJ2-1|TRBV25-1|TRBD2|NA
TGTGCCAGCAGTGAACCTCACCAGCGGGGAGGATCTGAGCAGTTCTTC
CASSEPHQRGGSEQFF
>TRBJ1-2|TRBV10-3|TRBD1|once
TGTGCCATCAGTGAGAACAGGGGGCACGGCTATGGCTACACCTTC
CAISENRGHGYGYTF
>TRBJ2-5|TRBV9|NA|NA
TGTGCCAGCAGCCCGGGACCTTTGGTCGGTGAGACCCAGTACTTC
CASSPGPLVGETQYF
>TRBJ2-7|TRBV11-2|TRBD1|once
TGTGCCAGCAGCTCGGACAGGTTTTCCTACGAGCAGTACTTC
CASSSDRFSYEQYF
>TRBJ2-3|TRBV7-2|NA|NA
TGTGCCAGCAGCTTGACTAGGAGCACAGATACGCAGTATTTT
CASSLTRSTDTQYF
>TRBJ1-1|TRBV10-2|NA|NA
TGCGCCAGCAACCCCTCGGAAGTATCCCGAGAAGCTTTCTTT
CASNPSEVSREAFF
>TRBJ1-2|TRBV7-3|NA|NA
TGTGCCAGCAGCTTAACGGCGAGTGAATATGGCTACACCTTC
CASSLTASEYGYTF
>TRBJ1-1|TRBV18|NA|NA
TGTGCCAGCTCACTCGGACGGGGGGACACTGAAGCTTTCTTT
CASSLGRGDTEAFF
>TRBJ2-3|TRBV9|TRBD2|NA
TGTGCCAGCAGCCCGCAGGCTAGCGGGGGCCGAGATACGCAGTATTTT
CASSPQASGGRDTQYF
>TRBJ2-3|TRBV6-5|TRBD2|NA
TGTGCCAGCCGGGCGGGAGGGAGCACAGATACGCAGTATTTT
CASRAGGSTDTQYF
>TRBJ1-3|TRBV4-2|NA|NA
TGTGCCAGCAGCCAAGAGGGGAACACCCCCAGAACTGGAAACACCATATATTTT
CASSQEGNTPRTGNTIYF
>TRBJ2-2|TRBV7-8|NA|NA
TGTGCCAGCAGCTTTAGGGGGGGACCGAACACCGGGGAGCTGTTTTTT
CASSFRGGPNTGELFF
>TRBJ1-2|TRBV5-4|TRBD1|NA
TGTGCCAGCAGCTTGGCCAGTACAGGGGGATTTGGCTACACCTTC
CASSLASTGGFGYTF
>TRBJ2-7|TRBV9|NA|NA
TGTGCCAGCAGCGAGGAGGCCTACGAGCAGTACTTC
CASSEEAYEQYF
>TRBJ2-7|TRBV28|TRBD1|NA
TGTGCCAGCAGTATCCCGGGACAGGGGGCAGGCGAGCAGTACTTC
CASSIPGQGAGEQYF
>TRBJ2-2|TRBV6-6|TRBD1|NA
TGTGCCAGCAGTTACTTCGGGACAGCGAACACCGGGGAGCTGTTTTTT
CASSYFGTANTGELFF
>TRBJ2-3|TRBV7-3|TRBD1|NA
TGTGCCAGCAGCTTACGCCAGGGGACAGGAGATACGCAGTATTTT
CASSLRQGTGDTQYF
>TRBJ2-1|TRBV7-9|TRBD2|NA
TGTGCCAGCAGCCTACAATCGACCGGGACTAGCGGGCCTGAGCAGTTCTTC
CASSLQSTGTSGPEQFF
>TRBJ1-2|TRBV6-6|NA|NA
TGTGCCAGCAGTTACTCGGGGCTCGATGGCTACACCTTC
CASSYSGLDGYTF
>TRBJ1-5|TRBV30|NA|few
TGTGCCTGGAGCCCCGGAGGGAATCAGCCCCAGCATTTT
CAWSPGGNQPQHF
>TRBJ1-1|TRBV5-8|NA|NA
TGTGCCAGCAGGTGGCCTTCCCTGAACACTGAAGCTTTCTTT
CASRWPSLNTEAFF
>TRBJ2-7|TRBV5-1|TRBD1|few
TGCGCCAGCAGGCTCACAGGGGCCATCTACGAGCAGTACTTC
CASRLTGAIYEQYF
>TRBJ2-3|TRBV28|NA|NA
TGTGCCAGCACAGACAGGATGGAGGATACGCAGTATTTT
CASTDRMEDTQYF
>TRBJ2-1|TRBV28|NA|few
TGTGCCAGCAGCCCGACAGGCTCCTACAATGAGCAGTTCTTC
CASSPTGSYNEQFF
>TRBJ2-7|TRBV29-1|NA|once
TGCAGCGCCTGGGACGGGGGCCACCACGAGCAGTACTTC
CSAWDGGHHEQYF
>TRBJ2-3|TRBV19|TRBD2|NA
TGTGCCAGTGGTCTAGCGGGGGGGGGCACAGATACGCAGTATTTT
CASGLAGGGTDTQYF
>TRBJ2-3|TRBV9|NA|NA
TGTGCCAGCAGCGTAGCTTCAGGCGCCCGTTTAGATACGCAGTATTTT
CASSVASGARLDTQYF
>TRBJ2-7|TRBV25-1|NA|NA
TGTGCCAGCAGCCCCAGGGGCAGCTACGAGCAGTACTTC
CASSPRGSYEQYF
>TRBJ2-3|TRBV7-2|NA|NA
TGTGCCAGCAGCACTAGTCGCCCACTAAGCACAGATACGCAGTATTTT
CASSTSRPLSTDTQYF
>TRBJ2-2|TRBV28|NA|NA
TGTGCCAGCAGTTGGTCTCGCACCGGGGAGCTGTTTTTT
CASSWSRTGELFF
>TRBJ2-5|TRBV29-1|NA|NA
TGCAGCGTGACCTCGGGAGAGACCCAGTACTTC
CSVTSGETQYF
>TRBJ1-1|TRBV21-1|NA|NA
TGTGCCAGCAGCTTTCATGACAGGGTCAGTATGAACACTGAAGCTTTCTTT
CASSFHDRVSMNTEAFF
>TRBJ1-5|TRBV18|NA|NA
TGTGCCAGCTCACCTCAACCGGGCGATCAGCCCCAGCATTTT
CASSPQPGDQPQHF
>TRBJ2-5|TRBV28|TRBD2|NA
TGTGCCAGCAGGACATTTCCTAAACGGGCAGGGACTACAAGAGAGCCCCAGTACTTC
CASRTFPKRAGTTREPQYF